A single sample is the source of the 30 T cell receptor beta chains below, sequenced in a study of T cell responses to AZD1222 COVID-19 vaccine. Data came from immunoSEQ multiplex PCR; TCRdb stores just in-frame clones and leaves some out. The sample carries about 120,000 clones, roughly 87% recorded once. Sequencing used peripheral blood, obtained on day 0 of AZD1222 vaccination. These receptors originate from an adult in good health.

This chain joins TRBV6-5 and TRBJ2-1; D unresolved. This CDR3 is built from 13 residues. The V end lost 5 bases, the J end lost 3 bases, and 8 bases lay between the germline ends. Germline CDR1 reads MNHEY; CDR2 reads SVGAGI. The CDR3 coding sequence is TGTGCCAGCAGTCCCGCCTTCTACAATGAGCAGTTCTTC. Its protein product is CASSPAFYNEQFF.

CDR3 loop: CATAGTGDIYGYTF. The CDR3 DNA is TGTGCCACTGCCGGGACAGGGGATATCTATGGCTACACCTTC. The rearrangement links TRBV10-3 to TRBJ1-2; TRBD1 aligns across 10 bases. With V trimmed by 10 bases and J by 4 bases, 9 bases remained unmatched. CDR3 length equals 14 residues. The germline V gene has CDR1 ENHRY and CDR2 SYGVKD.

This sequence joins TRBV10-1 and TRBJ2-7; maybe TRBD1 (7 bases). The V and J ends lost 6 bases and 3 bases respectively, with 15 bases between them. Germline V CDR1 and CDR2: WNHNN, SYGVQD (reference sequence). The CDR3 has 14 residues. Here the CDR3 DNA reads TGCGCCAGCAGGCGGGGACAGACTCGCTACGAGCAGTACTTC. This sequence encodes CASRRGQTRYEQYF.

This clone has just a few counts. This sequence joins TRBV2 and TRBJ1-1; maybe TRBD1 (5 bases). The V and J ends lost 6 bases and 4 bases respectively, with 21 bases between them. Germline CDR1 SNHLY, CDR2 FYNNEI. The CDR3 runs to 16 residues. Written as DNA, the CDR3 is TGTGCCAGCAGCGGTCCGGCTGGGAGGGGTTTCACTGAAGCTTTCTTT. This encodes CASSGPAGRGFTEAFF.

This clone came up once. J is TRBJ1-2 and V is TRBV5-4, with 7 positions matching TRBD1. The CDR3 length is 14 residues. The V and J ends lost 3 bases and 4 bases, in that order; junction bases with no gene match: 6. Per germline, CDR1 SGHNT and CDR2 YYREEE (reference sequence). The CDR3 coding sequence is TGTGCCAGCAGCTCCACAGGGGTGGGCTATGGCTACACCTTC. This encodes CASSSTGVGYGYTF. Together with reference TRBV5-4 and TRBJ1-2, the CDR3 gives the full variable domain: ETGVTQSPTHLIKTRGQQVTLRCSSQSGHNTVSWYQQALGQGPQFIFQYYREEENGRGNFPPRFSGLQFPNYSSELNVNALELDDSALYLCASSSTGVGYGYTFGSGTRLTVV.

V and J are TRBV7-9 and TRBJ1-4, with D hard to call. The CDR3 runs 13 residues. CDR1 and CDR2 (germline): SEHNR, FQNEAQ (reference sequence). Trimming shortened V by 5 bases and J by 10 bases, and 14 bases separated the two germline ends. CDR3 sequence: CASSPDGFGKLFF. As DNA, the CDR3 is TGTGCCAGCAGCCCCGACGGTTTTGGAAAACTGTTTTTT.

This clone was seen only a few times. The chain joins TRBV12-3 or TRBV12-4 to TRBJ1-2; no clear D. The CDR3 extends over 12 amino acids. The V and J ends lost 8 bases and 8 bases respectively, with 15 bases between them. The CDR3 reads CASSARTRGYTF. CDR3 DNA: TGTGCCAGCTCGGCCCGGACGCGGGGCTACACCTTC.

The rearrangement uses TRBV27 and TRBJ2-7; D is unresolved. Germline CDR1 reads MNHEY; CDR2 reads SMNVEV (reference sequence). The CDR3 is 10 residues long. V gave up 7 bases and J gave up 3 bases, with 4 bases separating them. The CDR3 loop is CASTFYEQYF. DNA for the CDR3: TGTGCCAGCACCTTCTACGAGCAGTACTTC.

The V gene is TRBV28, the J gene TRBJ2-1; 7 bases agree with TRBD1. The CDR3 runs 13 residues. The J segment lost 5 bases and the V segment lost 10 bases, leaving 8 bases of the junction unmatched. Germline V gene data show CDR1 as MDHEN and CDR2 as SYDVKM. The CDR3 coding sequence is TGTGCCACCGCCGAGGGGGCCCACAATGAGCAGTTCTTC. It yields the protein CATAEGAHNEQFF.

The V and J genes are TRBV10-3 and TRBJ2-1, with a weak D call TRBD2 (7 bases). CDR1 is ENHRY, CDR2 SYGVKD, per germline. Deletions cut 10 bases from V and 8 bases from J, with 21 bases between. The CDR3 runs to 14 residues. This CDR3 is CASQGSGGGDEQFF. The CDR3 bases are TGTGCCAGCCAGGGGTCGGGAGGAGGTGATGAGCAGTTCTTC.

There are a few counts of this clone. J is TRBJ1-1 and V is TRBV19; D possibly corresponds to TRBD1 (6 bases). Germline loops: CDR1 LNHDA, CDR2 SQIVND (reference sequence). The CDR3 runs to 16 residues. Trimming shortened V by 5 bases and J by 1 base, and 17 bases separated the two germline ends. CDR3 sequence: CASSVTLGGPNTEAFF. CDR3 sequence (DNA): TGTGCCAGTAGTGTAACTCTGGGGGGGCCGAACACTGAAGCTTTCTTT.

The chain couples TRBV7-9 to TRBJ2-1; TRBD2 agrees at 7 bases. This CDR3 comprises 19 residues. The J segment lost 0 bases and the V segment lost 3 bases, leaving 14 bases of the junction unmatched. Germline values: CDR1 SEHNR, CDR2 FQNEAQ (reference sequence). The chain's CDR3 is CASSFVPGRGVSSYNEQFF. CDR3 sequence (DNA): TGTGCCAGCAGCTTCGTCCCAGGTCGGGGGGTGAGCTCCTACAATGAGCAGTTCTTC.

The chain joins TRBV6-5 to TRBJ2-7; D unresolved. Germline lookup yields CDR1 MNHEY and CDR2 SVGAGI. V lost 6 bases to trimming and J lost 2 bases, with 11 bases between them. CDR3 length: 13 amino acids. The CDR3 DNA sequence: TGTGCCAGCAGAACGACGGATCCCTACGAGCAGTACTTC. It encodes CASRTTDPYEQYF.

Here the CDR3 reads CAISESRATNEKLFF. In DNA form, the CDR3 reads TGTGCCATCAGTGAGTCGCGTGCAACTAATGAAAAACTGTTTTTT. The chain links TRBV10-3 to TRBJ1-4, with D unclear. Germline CDR1 is ENHRY and CDR2 is SYGVKD. The germline V and J ends were trimmed by 0 bases and 0 bases, with 5 bases remaining between them. The CDR3 sequence is 15 residues long.

The chain has TRBV29-1 and TRBJ2-7; D ambiguous. Between the trimmed V and J ends, which lost 2 bases and 3 bases, there was a span of 8 bases. CDR1 is SQVTM and CDR2 is ANQGSEA in the germline V gene. The CDR3 spans 12 residues. The CDR3 reads CSVELQDYEQYF. In nucleotides, the CDR3 is TGCAGCGTTGAACTCCAGGACTACGAGCAGTACTTC.

This clone was seen more than once but under ten times. The chain has TRBV20-1 and TRBJ2-1; TRBD2 is a possible D gene (5 bases). This CDR3 is built from 14 residues. Germline loops: CDR1 DFQATT, CDR2 SNEGSKA (reference sequence). V was clipped by 3 bases and J by 8 bases, with 17 bases between them. The CDR3 here is CSASGGAPVDEQFF. The DNA of the CDR3 is TGCAGTGCTAGTGGAGGAGCGCCCGTAGATGAGCAGTTCTTC.

This rearrangement joins TRBV28 to TRBJ1-1, with D perhaps matching TRBD1 (6 bases). V dropped 7 bases and J dropped 0 bases, with 18 bases sitting between them. The CDR3 consists of 16 residues. CDR1 is MDHEN and CDR2 is SYDVKM in the germline V gene. The CDR3 protein is CASIKFLQGMNTEAFF. In DNA form, the CDR3 reads TGTGCCAGCATCAAGTTTCTTCAGGGGATGAACACTGAAGCTTTCTTT.

The gene calls are TRBV18 and TRBJ2-7, with D possibly matching TRBD1 (6 bases). From germline, CDR1 is KGHSH and CDR2 LQKENI. The CDR3 has 13 amino acids. The V end lost 4 bases, the J end lost 6 bases, and 13 bases lay between the germline ends. Here the CDR3 DNA reads TGTGCCAGCTCACGGGACATTACACGCGAGCAGTACTTC. Residues: CASSRDITREQYF.

V is TRBV28 and J is TRBJ1-1; D call uncertain. This CDR3 contains 12 residues. V was trimmed by 3 bases and J by 0 bases, leaving 2 bases between them. Looked up from germline, CDR1 is MDHEN and CDR2 is SYDVKM. The CDR3 DNA follows: TGTGCCAGCAGTTTCATGAACACTGAAGCTTTCTTT. Amino acid sequence: CASSFMNTEAFF.

This chain connects TRBV4-1 to TRBJ1-6; D unresolved. Germline lookup yields CDR1 MGHRA and CDR2 YSYEKL. The CDR3 is 15 amino acids. Trimming removed 0 bases from V and 6 bases from J, with 9 bases in between. CDR3 bases: TGCGCCAGCAGCCAAGACTACAGCACTAATTCACCCCTCCACTTT. It encodes CASSQDYSTNSPLHF.

The chain links TRBV24-1 to TRBJ2-1; D assignment may be TRBD1 or TRBD2 (5 bases each). This CDR3 has 15 amino acids. V was trimmed by 6 bases and J by 6 bases, leaving 17 bases between them. Germline assignment: CDR1 KGHDR and CDR2 SFDVKD. The CDR3 nucleotides read TGTGCCACCAGTCCGGCCGGGACCTACGGCAATGAGCAGTTCTTC. Translating it yields CATSPAGTYGNEQFF.

This sequence joins TRBV13 and TRBJ2-7, with TRBD2 matching 10 bases. CDR1 PRHDT and CDR2 FYEKMQ come from the germline V gene (reference sequence). The CDR3 loop spans 15 amino acids. The junction had 5 bases not matched to a gene; V was cut back by 1 base and J by 5 bases. CDR3 bases: TGTGCCAGCAGCTTAGAGCGGGGGGGCGGCCACGAGCAGTACTTC. This translates into CASSLERGGGHEQYF.

This chain uses TRBV28 with TRBJ1-5; D might be TRBD1 (6 bases). The CDR3 length is 16 residues. V was clipped by 3 bases and J by 3 bases, with 15 bases between them. CDR1 and CDR2 (germline): MDHEN, SYDVKM. The CDR3 DNA reads TGTGCCAGCAGTTTTATTAACAGGGTGATCAATCAGCCCCAGCATTTT. Protein: CASSFINRVINQPQHF.

This chain links TRBV6-6 with TRBJ1-4; a weak D match, TRBD1 (5 bases). Trimming removed 5 bases at V and 3 bases at J, with 13 bases between. Germline V CDR1 and CDR2: MNHNY, SVGAGI (reference sequence). The CDR3 covers 15 residues. CDR3 residues: CASSQLRGANEKLFF. The CDR3 bases are TGTGCCAGCAGTCAACTCCGGGGGGCTAATGAAAAACTGTTTTTT.

The V gene is TRBV2, the J gene TRBJ2-3, with D perhaps TRBD1 or TRBD2 (6 bases each). CDR1 SNHLY and CDR2 FYNNEI come from the germline V gene. Trimming stripped 3 bases from V and 8 bases from J, with 9 bases between. The CDR3 extends over 12 amino acids. The DNA of the CDR3 is TGTGCCAGCAGTGAGGAGGGGGTTACGCAGTATTTT. Translation: CASSEEGVTQYF.

This clone was picked up a small number of times. The chain is built from TRBV9 and TRBJ1-5, with 7 bases that match TRBD1. J lost 6 bases, V lost 0 bases, and 6 bases had no gene match. The CDR3 totals 15 residues. Germline values: CDR1 SGDLS, CDR2 YYNGEE. The CDR3 DNA reads as TGTGCCAGCAGCGTAGATGGCAGGGGGATTCAGCCCCAGCATTTT. Its protein product is CASSVDGRGIQPQHF.

The chain combines TRBV27 with TRBJ2-5; weak D call: TRBD2 (5 bases). V was cut by 5 bases and J by 2 bases, with 18 bases left in between. The germline CDR1 and CDR2 sequences are MNHEY and SMNVEV (reference sequence). The CDR3 length is 16 residues. The DNA for the CDR3 is TGTGCCAGCAGTCTAAGGCTCAGACGGGGACAAGAGACCCAGTACTTC. Protein: CASSLRLRRGQETQYF.

This clone occurred a few times. The V gene is TRBV6-6, the J gene TRBJ1-4; D remains unclear. Trimming removed 8 bases from V and 3 bases from J, with 4 bases in between. This CDR3 has 11 residues. Germline values: CDR1 MNHNY, CDR2 SVGAGI (reference sequence). The CDR3 DNA follows: TGTGCCAGCGTGGCTAATGAAAAACTGTTTTTT. Translated, it gives CASVANEKLFF.

This clone was seen only a few times. The chain recombines TRBV3-1 (or the pseudogene TRBV3-2) with TRBJ2-1; 8 nucleotides align to TRBD2. V lost 0 bases and J lost 2; bases outside the gene matches: 6. The germline V gene has CDR1 LGHDT and CDR2 YNNKEL (reference sequence). There are 17 residues in the CDR3. In DNA, the CDR3 is TGTGCCAGCAGCCAAGATCCCGGGGGGGAAACCTACAATGAGCAGTTCTTC. It codes for CASSQDPGGETYNEQFF.

The chain joins TRBV3-1 (or the pseudogene TRBV3-2) to TRBJ1-2; D perhaps matches TRBD1 (5 bases). The germline V gene has CDR1 LGHDT and CDR2 YNNKEL (reference sequence). The CDR3 is 16 residues long. Trimming left V 1 base short and J 2 bases short, with 14 bases between. The CDR3 sequence is CASSQAAGYTNYGYTF. CDR3 coding DNA: TGTGCCAGCAGCCAAGCGGCAGGGTATACCAACTATGGCTACACCTTC.